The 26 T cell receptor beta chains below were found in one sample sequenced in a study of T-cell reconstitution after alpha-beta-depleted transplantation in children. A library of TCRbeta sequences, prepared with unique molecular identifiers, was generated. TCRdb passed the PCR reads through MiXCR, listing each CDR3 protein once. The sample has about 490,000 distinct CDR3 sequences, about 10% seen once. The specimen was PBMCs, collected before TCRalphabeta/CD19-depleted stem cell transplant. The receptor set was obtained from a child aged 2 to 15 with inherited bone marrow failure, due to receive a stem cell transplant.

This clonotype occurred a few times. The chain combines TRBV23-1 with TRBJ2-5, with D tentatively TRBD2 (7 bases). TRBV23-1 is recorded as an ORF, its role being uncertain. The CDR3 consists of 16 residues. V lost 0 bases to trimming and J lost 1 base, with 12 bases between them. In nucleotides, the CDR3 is TGCGCCAGCAGTCAATCGGGGGGGCAAAGCCAAGAGACCCAGTACTTC. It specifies CASSQSGGQSQETQYF.

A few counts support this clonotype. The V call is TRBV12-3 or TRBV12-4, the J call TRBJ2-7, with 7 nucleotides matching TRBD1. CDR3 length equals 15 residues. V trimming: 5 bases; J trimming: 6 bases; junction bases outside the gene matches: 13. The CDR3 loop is CASSNRQGTLGEQYF. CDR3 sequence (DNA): TGTGCCAGCAGTAACCGACAGGGTACGTTGGGCGAGCAGTACTTC.

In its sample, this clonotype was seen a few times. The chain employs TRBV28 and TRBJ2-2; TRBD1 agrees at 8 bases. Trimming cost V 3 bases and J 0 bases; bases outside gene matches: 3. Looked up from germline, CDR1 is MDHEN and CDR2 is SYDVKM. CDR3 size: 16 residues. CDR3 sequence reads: CASSLTGVANTGELFF. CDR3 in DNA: TGTGCCAGCAGTTTGACAGGGGTCGCGAACACCGGGGAGCTGTTTTTT.

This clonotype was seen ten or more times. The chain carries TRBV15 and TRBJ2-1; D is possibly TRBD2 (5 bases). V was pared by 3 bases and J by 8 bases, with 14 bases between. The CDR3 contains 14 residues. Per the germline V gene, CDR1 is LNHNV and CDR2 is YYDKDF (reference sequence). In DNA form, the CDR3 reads TGTGCCACCAGCAGTCTCACTAGTAGCGATGAGCAGTTCTTC. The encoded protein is CATSSLTSSDEQFF. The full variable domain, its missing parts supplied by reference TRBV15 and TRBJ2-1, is DAMVIQNPRYQVTQFGKPVTLSCSQTLNHNVMYWYQQKSSQAPKLLFHYYDKDFNNEADTPDNFQSRRPNTSFCFLDIRSPGLGDTAMYLCATSSLTSSDEQFFGPGTRLTVL.

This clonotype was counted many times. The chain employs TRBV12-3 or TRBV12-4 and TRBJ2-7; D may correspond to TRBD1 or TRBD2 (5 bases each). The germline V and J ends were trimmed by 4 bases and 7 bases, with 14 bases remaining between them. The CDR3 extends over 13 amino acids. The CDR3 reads CASSSGPRMEQYF. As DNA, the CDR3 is TGTGCCAGCAGTTCGGGACCTCGCATGGAGCAGTACTTC.

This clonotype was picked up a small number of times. The chain's CDR3 is CASIWGNEQFF. CDR3 coding DNA: TGTGCCAGCATTTGGGGCAATGAGCAGTTCTTC. The chain joins TRBV7-8 to TRBJ2-1; D call uncertain. The CDR3 runs 11 residues. Trimming removed 7 bases at V and 6 bases at J, with 7 bases between. The germline gives CDR1 SGHVS, CDR2 FQNEAQ. The full variable domain, in which reference TRBV7-8 and TRBJ2-1 provide the parts outside the CDR3, is GAGVSQSPRYKVAKRGQDVALRCDPISGHVSLFWYQQALGQGPEFLTYFQNEAQLDKSGLPSDRFFAERPEGSVSTLKIQRTQQEDSAVYLCASIWGNEQFFGPGTRLTVL.

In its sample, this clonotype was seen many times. The CDR3 DNA reads as TGTGCCAGCAGTCCAGGGATGGCTACCTACAATGAGCAGTTCTTC. Protein product: CASSPGMATYNEQFF. The rearrangement uses TRBV12-3 or TRBV12-4 and TRBJ2-1; possibly TRBD1 for D (5 bases). This CDR3 region has 15 residues. V shed 5 bases and J shed 2 bases, with 13 bases lying between them.

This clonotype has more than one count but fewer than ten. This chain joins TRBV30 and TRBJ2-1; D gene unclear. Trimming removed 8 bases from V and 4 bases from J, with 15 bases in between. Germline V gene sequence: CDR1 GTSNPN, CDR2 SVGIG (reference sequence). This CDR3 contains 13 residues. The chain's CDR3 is CARAAEVYNEQFF. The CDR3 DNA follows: TGTGCCCGTGCGGCAGAAGTATACAATGAGCAGTTCTTC.

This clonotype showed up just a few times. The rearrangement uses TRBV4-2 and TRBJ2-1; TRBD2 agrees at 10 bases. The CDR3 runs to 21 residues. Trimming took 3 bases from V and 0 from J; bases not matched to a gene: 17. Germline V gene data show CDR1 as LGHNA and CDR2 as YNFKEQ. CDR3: CASSHPTSGDWAGSSYNEQFF. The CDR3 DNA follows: TGTGCCAGCAGCCACCCCACTAGCGGGGACTGGGCGGGGAGCTCCTACAATGAGCAGTTCTTC.

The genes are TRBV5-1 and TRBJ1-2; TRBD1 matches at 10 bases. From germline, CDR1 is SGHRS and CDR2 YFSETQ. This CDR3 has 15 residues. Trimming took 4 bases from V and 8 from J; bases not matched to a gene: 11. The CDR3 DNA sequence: TGCGCCAGCAGCCCAACCGGGACAGGGGAGGGAGGCTACACCTTC. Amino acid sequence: CASSPTGTGEGGYTF.

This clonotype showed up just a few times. The CDR3 DNA reads as TGTGCCAGCAGCACCCGAGGCTCCTACGAGCAGTACTTC. Its translation: CASSTRGSYEQYF. This chain connects TRBV7-2 to TRBJ2-7; the D is unclear. The CDR3 totals 13 residues. CDR1 and CDR2 (germline): SGHTA, FQGNSA. Trimming stripped 5 bases from V and 0 bases from J, with 8 bases between.

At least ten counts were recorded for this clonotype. The CDR3 DNA reads as TGCAGCGTTGAAGGTCGGGGGCGGAACACTGAAGCTTTCTTT. Its translation: CSVEGRGRNTEAFF. The chain couples TRBV29-1 to TRBJ1-1; D is perhaps TRBD1 (6 bases). Trimming stripped 1 base from V and 1 base from J, with 10 bases between. CDR3 size: 14 residues. Germline CDR1 is SQVTM and CDR2 is ANQGSEA. Using reference TRBV29-1 and TRBJ1-1 for the parts outside the CDR3, the full variable domain is SAVISQKPSRDICQRGTSLTIQCQVDSQVTMMFWYRQQPGQSLTLIATANQGSEATYESGFVIDKFPISRPNLTFSTLTVSNMSPEDSSIYLCSVEGRGRNTEAFFGQGTRLTVV.

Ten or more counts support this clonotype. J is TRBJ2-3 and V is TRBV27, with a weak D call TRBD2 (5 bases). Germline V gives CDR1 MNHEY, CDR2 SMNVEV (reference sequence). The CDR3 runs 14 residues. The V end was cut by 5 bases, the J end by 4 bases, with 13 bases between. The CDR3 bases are TGTGCCAGCAGTCCTTGGAAAGCGGCAGATACGCAGTATTTT. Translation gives CASSPWKAADTQYF.

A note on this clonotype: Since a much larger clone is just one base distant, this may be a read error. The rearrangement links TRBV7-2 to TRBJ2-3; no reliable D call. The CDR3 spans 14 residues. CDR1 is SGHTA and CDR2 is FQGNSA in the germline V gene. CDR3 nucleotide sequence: TGTGCCTGCAGCTTTGGACCCGGTGCAGATACGCAGTATTTT. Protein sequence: CACSFGPGADTQYF. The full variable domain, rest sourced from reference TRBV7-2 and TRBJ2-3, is GAGVSQSPSNKVTEKGKDVELRCDPISGHTALYWYRQSLGQGLEFLIYFQGNSAPDKSGLPSDRFSAERTGGSVSTLTIQRTQQEDSAVYLCACSFGPGADTQYFGPGTRLTVL.

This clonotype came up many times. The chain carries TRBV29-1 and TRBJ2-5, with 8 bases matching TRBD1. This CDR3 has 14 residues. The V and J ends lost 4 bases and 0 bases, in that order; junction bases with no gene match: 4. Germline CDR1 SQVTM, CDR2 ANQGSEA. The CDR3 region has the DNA TGCAGCGTTGTCAACAGGGGGTACCAAGAGACCCAGTACTTC. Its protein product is CSVVNRGYQETQYF. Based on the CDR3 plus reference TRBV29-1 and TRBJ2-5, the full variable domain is SAVISQKPSRDICQRGTSLTIQCQVDSQVTMMFWYRQQPGQSLTLIATANQGSEATYESGFVIDKFPISRPNLTFSTLTVSNMSPEDSSIYLCSVVNRGYQETQYFGPGTRLLVL.

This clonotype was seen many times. CDR3 coding DNA: TGCGCCAGCAGCCAAGGACAGACCGCCTACGAGCAGTACTTC. Amino acids: CASSQGQTAYEQYF. The chain carries TRBV4-3 and TRBJ2-7, with D possibly matching TRBD1 (5 bases). Germline V gene data show CDR1 as LGHNA and CDR2 as YSLEER. Trimming removed 1 base at V and 2 bases at J, with 9 bases between. The CDR3 is 14 residues long.

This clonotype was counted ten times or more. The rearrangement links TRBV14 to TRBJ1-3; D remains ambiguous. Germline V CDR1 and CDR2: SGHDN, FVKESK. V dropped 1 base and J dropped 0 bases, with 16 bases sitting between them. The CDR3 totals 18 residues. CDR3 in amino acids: CASSQVPITVDSGNTIYF. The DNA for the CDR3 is TGTGCCAGCAGCCAAGTCCCAATTACAGTCGACTCTGGAAACACCATATATTTT.

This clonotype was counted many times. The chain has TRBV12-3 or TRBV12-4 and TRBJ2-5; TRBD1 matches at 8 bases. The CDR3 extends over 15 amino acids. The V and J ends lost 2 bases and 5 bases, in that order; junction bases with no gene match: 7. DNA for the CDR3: TGTGCCAGCAGTTTACCTCGGACAGGGCGGGAGACCCAGTACTTC. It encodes CASSLPRTGRETQYF.

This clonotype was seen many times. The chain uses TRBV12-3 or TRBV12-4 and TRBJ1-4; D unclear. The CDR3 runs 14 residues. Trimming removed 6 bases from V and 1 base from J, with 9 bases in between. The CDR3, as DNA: TGTGCCAGCAGGGGTGACCGAACTAATGAAAAACTGTTTTTT. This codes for CASRGDRTNEKLFF.

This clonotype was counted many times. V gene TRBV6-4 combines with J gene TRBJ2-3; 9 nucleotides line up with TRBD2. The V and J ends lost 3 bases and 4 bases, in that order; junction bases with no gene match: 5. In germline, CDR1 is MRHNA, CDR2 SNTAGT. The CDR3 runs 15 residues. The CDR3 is CASSETAGGSDTQYF. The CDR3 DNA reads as TGTGCCAGCAGTGAAACGGCGGGAGGGTCAGATACGCAGTATTTT.

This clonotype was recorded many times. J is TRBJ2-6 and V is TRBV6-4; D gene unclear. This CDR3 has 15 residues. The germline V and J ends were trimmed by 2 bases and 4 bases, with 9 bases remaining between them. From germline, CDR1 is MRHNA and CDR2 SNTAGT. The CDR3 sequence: CASSDGAGGANVLTF. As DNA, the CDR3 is TGTGCCAGCAGTGACGGTGCCGGGGGGGCCAACGTCCTGACTTTC.

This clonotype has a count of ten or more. The CDR3 nucleotides are TGCAGTGCTAGCACTAGCGGGTTCCCCTACAATGAGCAGTTCTTC. Its protein is CSASTSGFPYNEQFF. The chain has TRBV20-1 and TRBJ2-1, with 9 bases matching TRBD2. CDR1 is DFQATT and CDR2 is SNEGSKA in the germline V gene (reference sequence). Trimming at V came to 3 bases and at J to 2 bases, leaving 5 bases not matched to a gene. The CDR3 has 15 amino acids.

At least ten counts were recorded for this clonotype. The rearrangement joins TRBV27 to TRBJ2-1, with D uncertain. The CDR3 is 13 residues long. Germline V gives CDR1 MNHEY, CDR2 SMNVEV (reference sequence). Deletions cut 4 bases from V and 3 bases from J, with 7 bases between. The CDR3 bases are TGTGCCAGCAGTTCCACGAACTACAATGAGCAGTTCTTC. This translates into CASSSTNYNEQFF.

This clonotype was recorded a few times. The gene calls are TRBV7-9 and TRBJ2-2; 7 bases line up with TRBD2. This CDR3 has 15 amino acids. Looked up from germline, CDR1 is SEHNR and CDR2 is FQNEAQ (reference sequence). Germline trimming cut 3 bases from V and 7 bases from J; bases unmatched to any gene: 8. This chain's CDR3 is CASSFSRGSDGELFF. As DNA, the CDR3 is TGTGCCAGCAGCTTCTCCCGCGGGAGTGACGGGGAGCTGTTTTTT.

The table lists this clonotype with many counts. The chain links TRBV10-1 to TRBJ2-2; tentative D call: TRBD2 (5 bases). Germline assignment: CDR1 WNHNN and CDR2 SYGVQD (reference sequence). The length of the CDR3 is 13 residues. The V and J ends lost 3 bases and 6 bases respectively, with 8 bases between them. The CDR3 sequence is CASSDPGSGELFF. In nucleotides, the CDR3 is TGCGCCAGCAGTGACCCGGGGTCCGGGGAGCTGTTTTTT.

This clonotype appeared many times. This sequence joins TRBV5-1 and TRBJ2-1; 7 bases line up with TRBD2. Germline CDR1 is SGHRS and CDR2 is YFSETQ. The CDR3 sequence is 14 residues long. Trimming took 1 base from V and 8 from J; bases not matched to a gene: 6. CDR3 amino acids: CASSLRPGRDEQFF. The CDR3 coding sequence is TGCGCCAGCAGCTTGCGACCAGGGAGGGATGAGCAGTTCTTC.